This T cell receptor beta chain was sequenced for a study of cytomegalovirus exposure and HLA in healthy donors. In the study overall: An early data release held approximately 85 million unique TCRs from HLA-typed donors. Findings and caveats of the study: Information on immune exposure was restricted to one variable (CMV serostatus). A previous analysis found most TCR beta V segments productive roughly 90% or roughly 30% of the time.

CDR1 and CDR2 from the germline V gene are MNHNS and SASEGT. J gave up 4 bases and V 11 bases, and 6 bases lay outside the gene matches. This CDR3 spans 13 amino acids. 60 Vbeta and 13 Jbeta primers were used in PCR. The data were produced by immunoSEQ multiplex PCR, yet TCRdb's version contains in-frame clones alone and is incomplete. The sample shows roughly 140,000 clones, around 84% of them seen only once. Concerning this clone itself: Its specificity is not known.

The TCR originated in a boy aged 2 to 10 in good health and CMV-seronegative. The specimen sequenced was PBMCs. The V and J genes are TRBV6-1 and TRBJ2-1; TRBD2 aligns across 9 bases. In nucleotides, the CDR3 is TGTGCCGCCAGCGGGGGGCGATACAATGAGCAGTTCTTC. Translating gives CAASGGRYNEQFF.